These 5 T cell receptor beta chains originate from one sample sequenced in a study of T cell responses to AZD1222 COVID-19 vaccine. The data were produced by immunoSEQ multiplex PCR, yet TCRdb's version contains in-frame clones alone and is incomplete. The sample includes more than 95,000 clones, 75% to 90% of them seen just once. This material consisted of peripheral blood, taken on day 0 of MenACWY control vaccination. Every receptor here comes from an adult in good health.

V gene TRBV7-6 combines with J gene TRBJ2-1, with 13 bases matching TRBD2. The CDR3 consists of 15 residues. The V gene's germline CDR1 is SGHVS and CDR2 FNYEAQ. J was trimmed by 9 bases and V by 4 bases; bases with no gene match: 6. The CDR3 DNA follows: TGTGCCAGCAGCTCCACCGGACTAGCGGGAGTTGAGCAGTTCTTC. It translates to CASSSTGLAGVEQFF.

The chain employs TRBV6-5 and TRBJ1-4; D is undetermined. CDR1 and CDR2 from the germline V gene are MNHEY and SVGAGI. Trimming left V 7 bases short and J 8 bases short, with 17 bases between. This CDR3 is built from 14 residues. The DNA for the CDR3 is TGTGCCAGCACGGCGGAAAAAGATCGGGAAAAACTGTTTTTT. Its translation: CASTAEKDREKLFF.

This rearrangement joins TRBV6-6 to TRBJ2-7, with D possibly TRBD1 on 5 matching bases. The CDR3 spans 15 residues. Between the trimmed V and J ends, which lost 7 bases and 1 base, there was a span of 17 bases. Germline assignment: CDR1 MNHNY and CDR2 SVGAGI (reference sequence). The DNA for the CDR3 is TGTGCCAGCACATTGACAGACTGGGGTTCCTACGAGCAGTACTTC. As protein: CASTLTDWGSYEQYF.

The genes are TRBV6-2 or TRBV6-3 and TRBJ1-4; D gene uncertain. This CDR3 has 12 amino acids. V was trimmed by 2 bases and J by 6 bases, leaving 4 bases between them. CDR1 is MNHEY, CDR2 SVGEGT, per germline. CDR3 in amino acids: CASSYAYEKLFF. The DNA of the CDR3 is TGTGCCAGCAGTTACGCTTATGAAAAACTGTTTTTT.

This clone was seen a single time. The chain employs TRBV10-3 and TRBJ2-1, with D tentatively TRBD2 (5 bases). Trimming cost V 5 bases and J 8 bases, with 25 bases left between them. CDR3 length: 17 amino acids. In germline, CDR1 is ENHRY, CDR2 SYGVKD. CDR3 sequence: CAISTGLQPSFWDEQFF. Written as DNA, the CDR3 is TGTGCCATCAGTACCGGACTGCAACCGAGTTTTTGGGATGAGCAGTTCTTC.